This T cell receptor (beta chain) was sequenced for a study of T-cell memory formation after mild COVID-19. Germline V gene sequence: CDR1 SQVTM, CDR2 ANQGSEA. The CDR3 is made up of 11 amino acids. Between the trimmed V and J ends, which lost 7 bases and 1 base, there was a span of 7 bases. This clonotype was detected a few times. TCRdb independently ran MiXCR on the 5' RACE reads; one entry per CDR3 protein. The table includes fewer than 550,000 distinct CDR3 sequences, 15% to 25% detected once. The chain is built from TRBV29-1 and TRBJ1-1; D is unclear. Sequenced sample: PBMCs or a T cell subset sorted from them (not recorded which). The receptor comes from an adult woman who had mild COVID-19 (a few samples of this study predate the infection). Cell type and time point are not known. Written as DNA, the CDR3 is TGCAGCGCGATTACGAACACTGAAGCTTTCTTT. It encodes CSAITNTEAFF. Looking up the rest from reference TRBV29-1 and TRBJ1-1 gives the full variable domain: SAVISQKPSRDICQRGTSLTIQCQVDSQVTMMFWYRQQPGQSLTLIATANQGSEATYESGFVIDKFPISRPNLTFSTLTVSNMSPEDSSIYLCSAITNTEAFFGQGTRLTVV.